These T cell receptor beta chains were read from a single sample in a study of Ad26.COV2.S vaccination and SARS-CoV-2 variants. Some clones are missing from TCRdb's copy, which holds only in-frame ones; the method was immunoSEQ multiplex PCR. The profile shows about 330,000 clones, 85% to 90% of them singletons. Sequenced here: peripheral blood, sampled in a trial of Ad26.COV2.S vaccine versus placebo. The receptors originated from a person between 18 and 59 years old who received the Ad26.COV2.S COVID-19 vaccine or a placebo. The CDR3 runs from the conserved cysteine through the conserved F or W. The D gene is left open where the match is weak. The size of a clone is reported for some rows only, either as once, few or many, or as a class for expanded clones.

NA | TRBJ1-2 | once | TRBV6-6 | TGTGCCAGCAGTTACGGGCAGGCCTATGGCTACACCTTC | CASSYGQAYGYTF
NA | TRBJ1-3 | NA | TRBV5-4 | TGTGCCAGCAGCTTGGCTGGACGGAGCTCTGGAAACACCATATATTTT | CASSLAGRSSGNTIYF
NA | TRBJ1-1 | once | TRBV5-1 | TGCGCCAGCAGCCCTACCCTAACCGGGGACACTGAAGCTTTCTTT | CASSPTLTGDTEAFF
NA | TRBJ2-3 | NA | TRBV11-2 | TGTGCCAGCAGTTCGATTCCCATCACAGATACGCAGTATTTT | CASSSIPITDTQYF
TRBD1 | TRBJ1-2 | NA | TRBV27 | TGTGCCAGCAGCCTGGGACAGGGGAACTATGGCTACACCTTC | CASSLGQGNYGYTF
NA | TRBJ1-2 | NA | TRBV6-5 | TGTGCCAGCAGAAAGGCCGGAGGAGGCTACACCTTC | CASRKAGGGYTF
NA | TRBJ2-2 | NA | TRBV3-1/TRBV3-2 | TGTGCCAGCAGCGCCCCCCTGGGGGATTATTCGAACACCGGGGAGCTGTTTTTT | CASSAPLGDYSNTGELFF
NA | TRBJ2-3 | NA | TRBV5-1 | TGCGCCAGCAGCTTCACCAGATTGGGCCAAGATACGCAGTATTTT | CASSFTRLGQDTQYF
NA | TRBJ1-1 | NA | TRBV5-6 | TGTGCCAGCAGCTCTCCTGTCGATGGGTACACTGAAGCTTTCTTT | CASSSPVDGYTEAFF
NA | TRBJ2-5 | NA | TRBV6-2/TRBV6-3 | TGTGCCAGCAGTCACACGAGAGTAGCGTCCCAAGAGACCCAGTACTTC | CASSHTRVASQETQYF
NA | TRBJ1-5 | NA | TRBV18 | TGTGCCAGCTCACCGGGACAAGATCAGCCCCAGCATTTT | CASSPGQDQPQHF
TRBD1 | TRBJ1-5 | once | TRBV12-3/TRBV12-4 | TGTGCCAGCAGTTTCACAGGGGATCAGCCCCAGCATTTT | CASSFTGDQPQHF
TRBD2 | TRBJ2-1 | NA | TRBV9 | TGTGCCAGCAGCGTAGCTCCCAGCGGGGGGGCTAGGAATGAGCAGTTCTTC | CASSVAPSGGARNEQFF
NA | TRBJ1-2 | NA | TRBV3-1/TRBV3-2 | TGTGCCAGCAGCCATCAGGCCAGATTTGAGGGTGGTGGCTACACCTTC | CASSHQARFEGGGYTF
NA | TRBJ1-2 | NA | TRBV29-1 | TGCAGCGTTGAAGGGGGGACGGATTATGGCTACACCTTC | CSVEGGTDYGYTF
NA | TRBJ1-2 | NA | TRBV29-1 | TGCAGCGTTGAAGAGCCACAGGGAAGGGAGACCCTCTATGGCTACACCTTC | CSVEEPQGRETLYGYTF
NA | TRBJ2-1 | NA | TRBV27 | TGTGCCAGCAGTAACAGGGTACTGGGTGAGCAGTTCTTC | CASSNRVLGEQFF
NA | TRBJ1-2 | NA | TRBV7-3 | TGTGCCAGCAGCACTTCCTATGGCTACACCTTC | CASSTSYGYTF
TRBD1 | TRBJ2-5 | NA | TRBV5-1 | TGCGCCAGCAGCTCGGGGACAGAATGGAAAGAGACCCAGTACTTC | CASSSGTEWKETQYF
NA | TRBJ1-6 | NA | TRBV5-1 | TGCGCCAGCAGCTTGACCGGGAAGGATTCACCCCTCCACTTT | CASSLTGKDSPLHF
NA | TRBJ1-1 | NA | TRBV6-5 | TGTGCCAGCAGTCATACAGGGTTTGAGACTGAAGCTTTCTTT | CASSHTGFETEAFF
TRBD2 | TRBJ2-1 | NA | TRBV5-1 | TGCGCCAGCAGCTTGGGACTAGCCCCCCACAATGAGCAGTTCTTC | CASSLGLAPHNEQFF
NA | TRBJ1-1 | NA | TRBV5-6 | TGTGCCAGCAGCTTGGCCGGGGGGACCATGAACACTGAAGCTTTCTTT | CASSLAGGTMNTEAFF
NA | TRBJ1-1 | NA | TRBV30 | TGTGCCTGGACTCGGGACACAGTGAACACTGAAGCTTTCTTT | CAWTRDTVNTEAFF
TRBD2 | TRBJ2-3 | NA | TRBV5-1 | TGCGCCAGCAGCCCCGGACTAGCGGGGATTACTAGCACAAATACGCAGTATTTT | CASSPGLAGITSTNTQYF
NA | TRBJ2-5 | NA | TRBV6-5 | TGTGCCAGCAGTTCGGGACCGGAGACCCAGTACTTC | CASSSGPETQYF